Included here is one T cell receptor beta chain sequence, with context. Antigen specificity is unknown. Germline V CDR1 and CDR2: GTSNPN, SVGIG (reference sequence). There are 15 residues in the CDR3. The ends lost 4 bases at V and 0 bases at J; junction bases unmatched: 6. The sample comes from a study of cytomegalovirus exposure and HLA in healthy donors. Study in general: Earlier sequencing of some 190 million T cells yielded 90 million to 140 million unique TCR beta sequences. Overall study results and limits: Association with HLA alleles at 0.05 false discovery rate was found for 16,951 TCR beta sequences in a later analysis. Researchers counted around 160 TCR beta chains as cytomegalovirus-associated.

Both 60 Vbeta primers and 13 Jbeta primers went into the PCR. Generated by immunoSEQ multiplex PCR, the TCRdb table keeps only in-frame clones and is missing some. The sample contains 200,000 to 250,000 clones, around 83% of which appear only once. The TCR sequence derives from a girl aged 10-17 years in good health and CMV-seronegative. This chain links TRBV30 with TRBJ2-1; 7 bases agree with TRBD1. Sequencing used PBMCs. Written as DNA, the CDR3 is TGTGCCTGGATCCCGACAGGGATCTCCTACAATGAGCAGTTCTTC. It specifies CAWIPTGISYNEQFF.